The 2 T cell receptor beta chains presented below share a single source sample, sequenced in a study of circulating and synovial CD4+ cells in juvenile arthritis. Sequencing was performed with immunoSEQ multiplex PCR; in TCRdb, only in-frame clones are kept and a portion is missing. The table includes about 33,000 clones, roughly 95% detected once. The material sequenced was CD4+ T cells from blood. These receptors were obtained from a human donor with juvenile idiopathic arthritis.

The J gene is TRBJ1-1, the V gene TRBV18, with D perhaps TRBD1 (5 bases). Germline V gene sequence: CDR1 KGHSH, CDR2 LQKENI. The V end lost 3 bases, the J end lost 1 base, and 6 bases lay between the germline ends. CDR3 length: 13 residues. The CDR3 region has the DNA TGTGCCAGCTCACCTACAGGGAACACTGAAGCTTTCTTT. Protein sequence: CASSPTGNTEAFF. Together with reference TRBV18 and TRBJ1-1, the CDR3 gives the full variable domain: NAGVMQNPRHLVRRRGQEARLRCSPMKGHSHVYWYRQLPEEGLKFMVYLQKENIIDESGMPKERFSAEFPKEGPSILRIQQVVRGDSAAYFCASSPTGNTEAFFGQGTRLTVV.

This clone came up once. This chain uses TRBV28 with TRBJ2-1, with 8 nucleotides matching TRBD2. After removal of 6 bases from V and 6 bases from J, the junction contained 10 bases not matched to a gene. Germline lookup yields CDR1 MDHEN and CDR2 SYDVKM. The CDR3 extends over 15 amino acids. The CDR3 DNA follows: TGTGCCAGCAGGCAGGGACTAGTTTCTCGCAATGAGCAGTTCTTC. It codes for CASRQGLVSRNEQFF. The entire variable domain, with the rest obtained from reference TRBV28 and TRBJ2-1, is as follows: DVKVTQSSRYLVKRTGEKVFLECVQDMDHENMFWYRQDPGLGLRLIYFSYDVKMKEKGDIPEGYSVSREKKERFSLILESASTNQTSMYLCASRQGLVSRNEQFFGPGTRLTVL.